This T cell receptor beta chain was obtained from a study of identical twins. Unique molecular identifiers were in the cDNA, with template-switch universal primer binding. MiXCR was run by TCRdb on the 5' RACE reads, yielding one entry per CDR3 protein. The sample contains about 530,000 distinct CDR3 sequences, approximately 20% of which appear only once. Comments on this clonotype: The antigen is not known.

V was shortened by 8 bases and J by 1 base, with 14 bases between the two germline ends. The CDR3 extends over 15 amino acids. CDR1 and CDR2 (germline): ENHRY, SYGVKD. General study points: Twin-shared out-of-frame alpha sequences were enriched for low generation probability.

These data also formed part of another study, on yellow fever vaccine responses in identical twins. That study reports: Twins reportedly appeared to share part of their vaccine T cell response while keeping part individual.

The chain has TRBV10-3 and TRBJ2-2; D is unclear. The receptor's source is a woman younger than 30 in good health. Input material: CD4+ T cells sorted from blood. For the CDR3, the DNA is TGTGCCATCTCGGGTACAGATAAGAACACCGGGGAGCTGTTTTTT. Translation gives CAISGTDKNTGELFF.